The rows below give T cell receptor beta chains drawn from one sample of a study of shared clonotypes between healthy human individuals. Produced via immunoSEQ multiplex PCR; TCRdb's table is partial and in-frame only. The sample has about 480,000 clones; more than 65% are singletons. Sequenced sample: PBMCs. Receptor source: a woman aged 40 to 49 in good health. Some clones in this sample may be carry-over from other donors' samples. CDR3s include the opening cysteine and the closing phenylalanine or tryptophan. Each record gives: D gene, V gene, J gene, CDR3 protein. A D gene is named only where the DNA matches it firmly.

TRBD2,TRBV29-1,TRBJ2-1,CSVGLAGGAEQFF
.,TRBV28,TRBJ2-7,CASSLDPASYEQYF
.,TRBV4-2,TRBJ2-5,CASSQNPGPSQETQYF
.,TRBV11-2,TRBJ2-3,CASSQMSLDTQYF
TRBD2,TRBV7-9,TRBJ2-1,CASSGTTSGRAGQFF
.,TRBV5-6,TRBJ1-2,CASSLGPRSYGYTF
.,TRBV18,TRBJ1-1,CASSPGRRGTEAFF
TRBD2,TRBV5-4,TRBJ2-2,CASRGLAEGNTGELFF
.,TRBV7-2,TRBJ1-3,CASSLGGNSGNTIYF
TRBD1,TRBV7-2,TRBJ2-7,CASSPRTGGGYEQYF
TRBD1,TRBV28,TRBJ1-4,CASRPGPDRGNEKLFF
.,TRBV5-1,TRBJ1-1,CASSEGNTEAFF
.,TRBV29-1,TRBJ2-7,CSVGLGSYEQYF
TRBD1,TRBV15,TRBJ1-1,CATRNRQGAVNTEAFF
.,TRBV10-3,TRBJ2-7,CAVRSQGNEQYF
.,TRBV11-2,TRBJ2-5,CASSLVGLQETQYF
TRBD2,TRBV10-3,TRBJ2-5,CAISEGAGGNQETQYF
TRBD1,TRBV10-3,TRBJ1-5,CAVTGDPNQPQHF
.,TRBV7-8,TRBJ2-7,CASSLAPISHEQYF
.,TRBV28,TRBJ2-7,CASMGSGNYEQYF
TRBD2,TRBV7-3,TRBJ2-3,CASSLSGIPTDTQYF
.,TRBV5-6,TRBJ2-2,CASSSAYGHDTGELFF
.,TRBV7-7,TRBJ2-7,CASSLSRDYEQYF
.,TRBV11-1,TRBJ2-7,CASSQSRPSYEQYF
.,TRBV7-9,TRBJ2-6,CASSPWGGANVLTF
TRBD1,TRBV15,TRBJ1-5,CATSSDRDSNQPQHF